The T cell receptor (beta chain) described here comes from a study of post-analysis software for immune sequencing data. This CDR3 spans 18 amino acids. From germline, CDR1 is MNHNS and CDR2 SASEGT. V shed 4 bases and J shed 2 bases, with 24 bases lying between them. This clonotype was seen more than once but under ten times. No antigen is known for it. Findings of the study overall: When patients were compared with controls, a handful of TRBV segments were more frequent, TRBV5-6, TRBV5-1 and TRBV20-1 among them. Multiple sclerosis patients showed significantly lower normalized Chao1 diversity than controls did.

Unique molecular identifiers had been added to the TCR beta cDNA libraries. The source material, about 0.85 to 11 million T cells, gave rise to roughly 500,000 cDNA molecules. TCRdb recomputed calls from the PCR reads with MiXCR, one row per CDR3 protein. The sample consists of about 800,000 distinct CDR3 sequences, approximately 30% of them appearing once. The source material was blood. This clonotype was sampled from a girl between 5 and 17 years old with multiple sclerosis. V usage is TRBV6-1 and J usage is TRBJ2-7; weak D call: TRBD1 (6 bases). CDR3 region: CASSGEVTHRDLPYEQYF. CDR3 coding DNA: TGTGCCAGCAGTGGAGAGGTGACCCACAGGGACCTACCCTACGAGCAGTACTTC.